This record looks at one TCR beta chain sequence and its context. V dropped 8 bases and J dropped 7; count of bases not matched to a gene: 10. From germline, CDR1 is MDHEN and CDR2 SYDVKM. The CDR3 spans 14 residues. The sample is drawn from a study of blood T cell repertoires in COVID-19. Study overall: Acute and convalescent COVID-19 samples came from the United States, Italy and Spain. PBMCs, B-cell-depleted T cells, or T cells provided the cDNA or gDNA that made up the material.

As processed by the authors: Reference gene primer amplification yielded estimated nucleated cell counts. Using immunoSEQ multiplex PCR, the repertoire was profiled, and TCRdb retains in-frame clones only, with some absent. The V and J calls and clone size are taken from that table; D and trimming were inferred from the DNA. The sample includes fewer than 150,000 clones, around 87% seen only once; the top ten take around 3.6%. The chain is built from TRBV28 and TRBJ2-2; 7 positions agree with TRBD1. This clonotype was sampled from a woman in her sixties with acute or convalescent COVID-19. The sequenced material came from peripheral blood. CDR3 in amino acids: CASLRQGGGGELFF. The CDR3 DNA follows: TGTGCCAGCTTGAGACAGGGTGGGGGCGGGGAGCTGTTTTTT.